This T cell receptor beta chain originates from a study of blood T cells in healthy people across ages. Study-wide points: With unsorted PBMCs, a conclusive comparison of naive versus antigen-experienced cells was not possible. Long-lived and aged donors differed, with more naive CD4+ cells and higher diversity in the long-lived.

A second PCR of about 6 to 11 cycles used a sample-barcoded 5' primer and a J-beta primer mix. The authors tagged each cDNA molecule using a template-switch adaptor with 12 random nucleotides. TCRdb called the 5' RACE reads again in MiXCR, with one record for every CDR3 protein. The sample carries some 1,500,000 distinct CDR3 sequences, about 42% recorded once. This clonotype has more than one count but fewer than ten. Antigen: not known. It was approximately 10 milliliters of peripheral blood that were drawn from each donor. Sequencing used blood. The clonotype comes from a woman under 30 in good health.

The CDR3 DNA sequence: TGTGCCAGCAGCTTGGGTGGGGAAAGCTCCTACGAGCAGTACTTC. Amino acid sequence: CASSLGGESSYEQYF. The chain uses TRBV5-4 and TRBJ2-7, with no clear D. The CDR3 extends over 15 amino acids. V gave up 0 bases and J gave up 0 bases, with 10 bases separating them. Germline V gives CDR1 SGHNT, CDR2 YYREEE (reference sequence).